One T cell receptor (beta chain) is described in this entry. As yet, its antigen is unknown. A universal primer site arose from template switching, and cDNA bore unique molecular identifiers. TCRdb re-called the 5' RACE reads through MiXCR, storing one row per CDR3 protein. The profile covers about 690,000 distinct CDR3 sequences, with less than 7% appearing a single time and approximately 2% taken by the ten largest. The record originates from a study of identical twins. Notes on the study in general: Clonotypes of the beta chain that were abundant in cord blood carried fewer insertions (memory repertoires showed none). There is a chance that invariant MAIT and iNKT cells partially muddied zero-insertion analyses. Within twin pairs, the out-of-frame alpha sequences they shared showed excess low generation probability.

The J segment lost 7 bases and the V segment lost 7 bases, leaving 6 bases of the junction unmatched. The CDR3 covers 13 residues. Germline values: CDR1 SNHLY, CDR2 FYNNEI. The V gene is TRBV2, the J gene TRBJ2-2, with 7 bases lining up with TRBD2. This clonotype originated in a man in his late teens or twenties in good health. The sequencing input was naive T cells sorted from blood. CDR3 DNA: TGTGCCAGCACCGGGGACTACAGCGGGGAGCTGTTTTTT. Its translation is CASTGDYSGELFF.